This TCR beta chain is from a study of T cell changes during pregnancy in multiple sclerosis. Generated by immunoSEQ multiplex PCR, the TCRdb table keeps only in-frame clones and is missing some. Of tens of thousands of clones detected, approximately 95% appear once; the ten largest clones hold about 1.6%. Trimming removed 1 base from V and 4 bases from J, with 14 bases in between. CDR3 length equals 16 residues. Germline lookup yields CDR1 MGHDK and CDR2 SYGVNS. The sample was peripheral blood, taken after pregnancy. The TCR was taken from a female donor in good health, enrolled as a control in a pregnancy study. The rearrangement uses TRBV25-1 and TRBJ2-1; perhaps TRBD2 as D (5 bases). The CDR3 sequence is CASSEWEKAMYNEQFF. In nucleotides, the CDR3 is TGTGCCAGCAGTGAATGGGAGAAGGCAATGTACAATGAGCAGTTCTTC.